This T cell receptor beta chain was sequenced in a study of blood T cell repertoires in COVID-19. Overall study context: Collection of acute and convalescent COVID-19 samples took place in the United States, Italy and Spain.

Method: immunoSEQ multiplex PCR; TCRdb's copy keeps in-frame clones and lacks some. The sample consists of some 150,000 clones, 85% to 90% of them appearing once. The germline V and J ends were trimmed by 0 bases and 0 bases, with 9 bases remaining between them. The length of the CDR3 is 16 residues. Germline CDR1 is SNHLY and CDR2 is FYNNEI. The sequence was collected from a woman in her thirties or forties with acute or convalescent COVID-19. This chain joins TRBV2 and TRBJ1-3; the D is unclear. The sequencing sample was made of peripheral blood. This CDR3 is CASSEAGLNSGNTIYF. The DNA of the CDR3 is TGTGCCAGCAGTGAAGCCGGGTTAAACTCTGGAAACACCATATATTTT. Filled out from reference TRBV2 and TRBJ1-3, the complete variable domain reads EPEVTQTPSHQVTQMGQEVILRCVPISNHLYFYWYRQILGQKVEFLVSFYNNEISEKSEIFDDQFSVERPDGSNFTLKIRSTKLEDSAMYFCASSEAGLNSGNTIYFGEGSWLTVV.